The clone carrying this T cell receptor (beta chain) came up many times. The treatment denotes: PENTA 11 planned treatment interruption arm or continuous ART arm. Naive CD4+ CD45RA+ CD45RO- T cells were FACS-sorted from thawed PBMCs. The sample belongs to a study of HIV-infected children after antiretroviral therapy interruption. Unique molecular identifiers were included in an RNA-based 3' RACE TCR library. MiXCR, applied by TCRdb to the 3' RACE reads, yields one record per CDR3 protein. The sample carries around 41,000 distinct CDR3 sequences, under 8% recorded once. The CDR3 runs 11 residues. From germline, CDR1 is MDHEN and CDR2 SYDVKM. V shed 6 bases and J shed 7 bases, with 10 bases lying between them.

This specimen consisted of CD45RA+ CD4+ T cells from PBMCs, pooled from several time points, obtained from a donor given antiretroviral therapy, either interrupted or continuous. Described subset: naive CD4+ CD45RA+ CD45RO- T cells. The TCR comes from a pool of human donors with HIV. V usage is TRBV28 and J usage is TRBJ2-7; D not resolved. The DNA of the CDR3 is TGTGCCAGCAGCTCGAATTGGGAGCAGTACTTC. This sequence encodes CASSSNWEQYF. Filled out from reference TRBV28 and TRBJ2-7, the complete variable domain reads DVKVTQSSRYLVKRTGEKVFLECVQDMDHENMFWYRQDPGLGLRLIYFSYDVKMKEKGDIPEGYSVSREKKERFSLILESASTNQTSMYLCASSSNWEQYFGPGTRLTVT.